The T cell receptor (beta chain) under discussion was sequenced for a study of shared clonotypes between healthy human individuals. Overall study: The plates for each donor numbered three CD4 naive, three CD4 memory, two CD8 naive and one CD8 memory.

Clones were sequenced by immunoSEQ multiplex PCR, and TCRdb holds only the in-frame ones, with some missing. The table records 2 million to 2.5 million clones, nearly 97% of them present only once. Germline loops: CDR1 LNHNV, CDR2 YYDKDF (reference sequence). The CDR3 consists of 13 residues. Trimming removed 0 bases from V and 8 bases from J, with 8 bases in between. Sequencing used naive CD4+ T cells sorted from blood. The subset denotes: CD45RA+ positively selected. The chain carries TRBV15 and TRBJ2-1, with a possible D match to TRBD2 (6 bases). This TCR came from a man aged 18 to 35 in good health. The CDR3 protein is CATSRDPGDEQFF. The CDR3 DNA reads TGTGCCACCAGCAGAGATCCGGGGGATGAGCAGTTCTTC.